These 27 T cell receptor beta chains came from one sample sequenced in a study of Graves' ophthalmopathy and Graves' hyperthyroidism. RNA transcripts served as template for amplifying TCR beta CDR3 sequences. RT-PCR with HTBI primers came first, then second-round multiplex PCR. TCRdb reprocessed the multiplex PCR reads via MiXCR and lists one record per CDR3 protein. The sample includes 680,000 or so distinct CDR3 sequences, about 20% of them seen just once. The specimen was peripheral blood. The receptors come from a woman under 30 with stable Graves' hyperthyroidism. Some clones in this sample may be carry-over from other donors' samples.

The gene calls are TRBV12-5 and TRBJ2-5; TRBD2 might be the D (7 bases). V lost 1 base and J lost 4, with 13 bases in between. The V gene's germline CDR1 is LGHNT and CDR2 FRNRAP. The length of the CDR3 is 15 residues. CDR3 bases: TGTGCTAGTGGTTTGGGGTCGGGGGGCAGAGAGACCCAGTACTTC. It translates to CASGLGSGGRETQYF.

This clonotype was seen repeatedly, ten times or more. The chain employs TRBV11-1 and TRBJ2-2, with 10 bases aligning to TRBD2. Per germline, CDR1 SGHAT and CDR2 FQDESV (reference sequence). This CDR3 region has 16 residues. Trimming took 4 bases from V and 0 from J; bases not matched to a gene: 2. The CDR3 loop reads CASSYLAGANTGELFF. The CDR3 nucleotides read TGTGCCAGCAGCTACCTAGCGGGAGCGAACACCGGGGAGCTGTTTTTT.

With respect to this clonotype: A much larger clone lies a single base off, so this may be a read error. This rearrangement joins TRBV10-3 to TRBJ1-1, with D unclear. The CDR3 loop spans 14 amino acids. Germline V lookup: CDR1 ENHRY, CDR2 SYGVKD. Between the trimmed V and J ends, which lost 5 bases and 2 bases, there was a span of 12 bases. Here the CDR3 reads CAISCNYGNTEAFF. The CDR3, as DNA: TGTGCCATCAGTTGCAATTATGGCAACACTGAAGCTTTCTTT.

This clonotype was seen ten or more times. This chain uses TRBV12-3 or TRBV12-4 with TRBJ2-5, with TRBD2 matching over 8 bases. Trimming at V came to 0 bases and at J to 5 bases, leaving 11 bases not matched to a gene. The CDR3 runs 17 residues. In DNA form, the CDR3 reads TGTGCCAGCAGTTTAGCGCTGGACGGGGGGGCTCTGGAGACCCAGTACTTC. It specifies CASSLALDGGALETQYF.

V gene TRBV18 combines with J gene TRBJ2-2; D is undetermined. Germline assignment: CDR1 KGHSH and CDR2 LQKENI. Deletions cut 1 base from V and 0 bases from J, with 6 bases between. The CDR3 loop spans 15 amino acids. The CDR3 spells CASSPRVANTGELFF. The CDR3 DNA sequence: TGTGCCAGCTCACCACGTGTCGCGAACACCGGGGAGCTGTTTTTT.

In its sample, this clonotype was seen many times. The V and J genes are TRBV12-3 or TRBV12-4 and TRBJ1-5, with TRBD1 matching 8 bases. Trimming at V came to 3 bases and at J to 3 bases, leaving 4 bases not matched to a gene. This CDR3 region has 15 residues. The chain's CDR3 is CASSLTGAPNQPQHF. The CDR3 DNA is TGTGCCAGCAGTTTGACAGGGGCCCCCAATCAGCCCCAGCATTTT.

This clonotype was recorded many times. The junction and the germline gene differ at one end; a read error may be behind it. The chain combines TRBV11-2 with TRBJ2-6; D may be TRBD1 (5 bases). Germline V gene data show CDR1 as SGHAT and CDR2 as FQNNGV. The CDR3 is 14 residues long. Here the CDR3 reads CASGLSGGANVLTF. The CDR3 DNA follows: TGTGCCAGCGGCTTGTCAGGGGGGGCCAACGTCCTGACTTTC.

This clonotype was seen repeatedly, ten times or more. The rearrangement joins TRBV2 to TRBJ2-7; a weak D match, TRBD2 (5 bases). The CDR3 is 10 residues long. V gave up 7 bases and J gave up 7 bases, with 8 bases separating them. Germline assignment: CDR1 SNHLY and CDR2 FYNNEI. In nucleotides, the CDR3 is TGTGCCAGCACACGAGGGGAGCAGTACTTC. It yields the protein CASTRGEQYF.

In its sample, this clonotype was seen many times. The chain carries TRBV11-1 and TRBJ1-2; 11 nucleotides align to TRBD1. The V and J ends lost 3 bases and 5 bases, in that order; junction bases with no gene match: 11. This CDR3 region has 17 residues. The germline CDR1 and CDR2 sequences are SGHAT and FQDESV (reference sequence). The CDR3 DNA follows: TGTGCCAGCAGCTTGCCCGGGACAGGGGGAGGACGGTATGGCTACACCTTC. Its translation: CASSLPGTGGGRYGYTF.

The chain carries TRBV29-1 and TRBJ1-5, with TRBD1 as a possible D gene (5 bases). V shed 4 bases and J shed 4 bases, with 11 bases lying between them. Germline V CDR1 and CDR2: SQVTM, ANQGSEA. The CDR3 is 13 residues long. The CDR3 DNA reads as TGCAGCGTTGGGGGGACTGAGAATCAGCCCCAGCATTTT. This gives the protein CSVGGTENQPQHF. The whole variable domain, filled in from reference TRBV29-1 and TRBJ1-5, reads SAVISQKPSRDICQRGTSLTIQCQVDSQVTMMFWYRQQPGQSLTLIATANQGSEATYESGFVIDKFPISRPNLTFSTLTVSNMSPEDSSIYLCSVGGTENQPQHFGDGTRLSIL.

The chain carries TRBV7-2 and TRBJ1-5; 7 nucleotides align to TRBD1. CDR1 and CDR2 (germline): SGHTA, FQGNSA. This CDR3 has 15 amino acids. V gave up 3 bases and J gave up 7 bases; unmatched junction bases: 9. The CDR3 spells CASSFTGVWGQPQHF. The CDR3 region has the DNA TGTGCCAGCAGCTTCACAGGGGTGTGGGGACAGCCCCAGCATTTT. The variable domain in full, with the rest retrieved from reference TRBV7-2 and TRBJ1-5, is GAGVSQSPSNKVTEKGKDVELRCDPISGHTALYWYRQSLGQGLEFLIYFQGNSAPDKSGLPSDRFSAERTGGSVSTLTIQRTQQEDSAVYLCASSFTGVWGQPQHFGDGTRLSIL.

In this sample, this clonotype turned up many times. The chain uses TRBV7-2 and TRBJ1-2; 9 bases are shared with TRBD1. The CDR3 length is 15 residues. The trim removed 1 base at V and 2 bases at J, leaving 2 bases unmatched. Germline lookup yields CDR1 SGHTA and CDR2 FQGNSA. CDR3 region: CASSLVGTGNYGYTF. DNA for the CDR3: TGTGCCAGCAGCTTAGTTGGGACAGGGAACTATGGCTACACCTTC.

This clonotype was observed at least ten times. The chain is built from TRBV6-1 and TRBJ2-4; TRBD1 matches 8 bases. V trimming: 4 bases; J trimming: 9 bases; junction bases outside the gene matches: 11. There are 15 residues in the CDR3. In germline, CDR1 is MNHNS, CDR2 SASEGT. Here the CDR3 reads CASSGGTGDFGIQYF. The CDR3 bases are TGTGCCAGCAGTGGTGGGACAGGCGACTTTGGCATTCAGTACTTC.

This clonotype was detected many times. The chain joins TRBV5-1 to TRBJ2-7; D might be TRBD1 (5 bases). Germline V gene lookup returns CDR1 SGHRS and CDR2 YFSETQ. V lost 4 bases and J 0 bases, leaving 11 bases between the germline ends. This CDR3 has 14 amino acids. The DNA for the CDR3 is TGCGCCAGCAGCACGGACACTCGCTCCTACGAGCAGTACTTC. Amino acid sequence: CASSTDTRSYEQYF.

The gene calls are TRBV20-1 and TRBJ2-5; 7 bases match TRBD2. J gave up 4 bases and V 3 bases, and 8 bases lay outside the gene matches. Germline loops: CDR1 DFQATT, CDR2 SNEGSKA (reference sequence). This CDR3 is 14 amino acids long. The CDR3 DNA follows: TGCAGTGCTAGGGGCGGGGGACCTCGAGAGACCCAGTACTTC. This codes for CSARGGGPRETQYF.

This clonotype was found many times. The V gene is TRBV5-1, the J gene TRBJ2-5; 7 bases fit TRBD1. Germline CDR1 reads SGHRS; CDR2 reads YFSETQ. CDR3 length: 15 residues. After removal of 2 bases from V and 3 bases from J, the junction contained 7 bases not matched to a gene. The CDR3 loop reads CASSFTGTEKETQYF. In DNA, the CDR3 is TGCGCCAGCAGCTTCACCGGGACAGAAAAAGAGACCCAGTACTTC.

The CDR3 here is CASSLKGGGYSSYEQYF. For the CDR3, the DNA is TGTGCCAGCAGCTTAAAAGGCGGGGGATATAGCTCCTACGAGCAGTACTTC. This rearrangement joins TRBV6-5 to TRBJ2-7, with 7 bases lining up with TRBD2. Germline V gene sequence: CDR1 MNHEY, CDR2 SVGAGI. The CDR3 is 17 residues long. Trimming took 6 bases from V and 0 from J; bases not matched to a gene: 14.

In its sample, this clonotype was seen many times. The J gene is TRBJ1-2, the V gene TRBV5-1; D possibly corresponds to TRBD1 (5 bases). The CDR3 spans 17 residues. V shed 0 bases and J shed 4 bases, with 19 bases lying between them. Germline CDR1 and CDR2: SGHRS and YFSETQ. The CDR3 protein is CASSLEGRADLGYGYTF. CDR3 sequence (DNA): TGCGCCAGCAGCTTGGAGGGCAGGGCGGATTTGGGCTATGGCTACACCTTC.

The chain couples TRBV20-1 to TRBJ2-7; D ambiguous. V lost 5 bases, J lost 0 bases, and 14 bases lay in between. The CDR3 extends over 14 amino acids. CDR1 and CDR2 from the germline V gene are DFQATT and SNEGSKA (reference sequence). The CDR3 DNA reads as TGCAGTGCTGACCCTGGAGATTCCTCCTACGAGCAGTACTTC. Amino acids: CSADPGDSSYEQYF.

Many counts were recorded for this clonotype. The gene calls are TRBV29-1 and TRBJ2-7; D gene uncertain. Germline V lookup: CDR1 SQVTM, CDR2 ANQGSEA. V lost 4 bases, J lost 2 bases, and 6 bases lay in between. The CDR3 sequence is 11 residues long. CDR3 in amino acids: CSVGRPYEQYF. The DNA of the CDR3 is TGCAGCGTTGGGAGACCCTACGAGCAGTACTTC.

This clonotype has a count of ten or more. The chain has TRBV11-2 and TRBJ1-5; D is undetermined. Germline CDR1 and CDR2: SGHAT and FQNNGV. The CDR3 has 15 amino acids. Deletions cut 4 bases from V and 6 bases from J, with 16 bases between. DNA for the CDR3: TGTGCCAGCAGCTCCTCCCCAAGGGCAGGTCAGCCCCAGCATTTT. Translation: CASSSSPRAGQPQHF.

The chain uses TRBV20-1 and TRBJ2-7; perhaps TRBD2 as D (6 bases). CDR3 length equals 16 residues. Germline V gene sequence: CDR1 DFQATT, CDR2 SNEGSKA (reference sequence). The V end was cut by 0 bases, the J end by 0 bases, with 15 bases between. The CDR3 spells CSAREKAGFSSYEQYV. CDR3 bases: TGCAGTGCTAGAGAAAAGGCGGGGTTCAGCTCCTACGAGCAGTACGTC.

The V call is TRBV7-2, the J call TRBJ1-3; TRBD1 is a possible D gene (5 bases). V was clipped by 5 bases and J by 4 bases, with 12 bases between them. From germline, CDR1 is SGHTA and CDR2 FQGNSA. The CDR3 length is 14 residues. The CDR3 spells CASSIRGDGNTIYF. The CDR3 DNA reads TGTGCCAGCAGCATAAGGGGAGACGGAAACACCATATATTTT. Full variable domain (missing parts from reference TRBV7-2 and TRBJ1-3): GAGVSQSPSNKVTEKGKDVELRCDPISGHTALYWYRQSLGQGLEFLIYFQGNSAPDKSGLPSDRFSAERTGGSVSTLTIQRTQQEDSAVYLCASSIRGDGNTIYFGEGSWLTVV.

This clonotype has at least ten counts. The CDR3 sequence is CSAPGSQQGTYEQYF. The DNA for the CDR3 is TGCAGTGCCCCCGGATCACAACAGGGTACCTACGAGCAGTACTTC. The chain couples TRBV20-1 to TRBJ2-7; weak D call: TRBD1 (6 bases). The germline CDR1 and CDR2 sequences are DFQATT and SNEGSKA (reference sequence). V was cut by 6 bases and J by 2 bases, with 20 bases left in between. The CDR3 contains 15 residues.

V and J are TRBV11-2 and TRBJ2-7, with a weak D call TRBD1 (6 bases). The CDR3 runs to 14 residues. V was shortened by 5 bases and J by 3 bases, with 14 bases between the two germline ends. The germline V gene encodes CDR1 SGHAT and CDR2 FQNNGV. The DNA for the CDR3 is TGTGCCAGCAGCCAGGGTGGACAGTACTACGAGCAGTACTTC. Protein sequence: CASSQGGQYYEQYF.

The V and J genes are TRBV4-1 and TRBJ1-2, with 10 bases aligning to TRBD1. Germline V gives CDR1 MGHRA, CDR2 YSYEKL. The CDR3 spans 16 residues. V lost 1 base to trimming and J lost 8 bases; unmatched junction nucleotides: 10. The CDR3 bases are TGCGCCAGCAGCCAAGGGCGAGGACAGGGGGTAAGGGGCTACACCTTC. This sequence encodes CASSQGRGQGVRGYTF.

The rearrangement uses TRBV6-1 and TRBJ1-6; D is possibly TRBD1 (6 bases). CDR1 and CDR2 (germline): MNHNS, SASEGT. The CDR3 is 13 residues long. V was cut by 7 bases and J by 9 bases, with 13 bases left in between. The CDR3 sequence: CASIQGLSSPLHF. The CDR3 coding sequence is TGTGCCAGCATCCAGGGGCTAAGTTCACCCCTCCACTTT.